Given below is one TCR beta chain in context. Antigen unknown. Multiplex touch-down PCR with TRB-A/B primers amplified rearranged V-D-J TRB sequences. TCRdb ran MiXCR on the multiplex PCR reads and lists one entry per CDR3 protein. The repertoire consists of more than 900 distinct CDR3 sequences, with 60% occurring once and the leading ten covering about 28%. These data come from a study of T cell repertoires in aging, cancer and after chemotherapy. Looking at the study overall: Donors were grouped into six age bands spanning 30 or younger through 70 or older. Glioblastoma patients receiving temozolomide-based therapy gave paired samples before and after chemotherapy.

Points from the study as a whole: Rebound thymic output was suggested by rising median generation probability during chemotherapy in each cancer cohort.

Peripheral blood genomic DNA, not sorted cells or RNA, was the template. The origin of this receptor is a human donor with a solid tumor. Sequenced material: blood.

The CDR3 sequence: CASRLGGAGEQYF. The CDR3, as DNA: TGTGCCAGCAGGCTGGGGGGTGCTGGGGAGCAGTACTTC. The chain uses TRBV27 and TRBJ1-2; D possibly corresponds to TRBD2 (6 bases). The DNA end favors TRBJ2-7, so the J call may be wrong. This CDR3 has 13 residues. CDR1 is MNHEY and CDR2 is SMNVEV in the germline V gene (reference sequence).